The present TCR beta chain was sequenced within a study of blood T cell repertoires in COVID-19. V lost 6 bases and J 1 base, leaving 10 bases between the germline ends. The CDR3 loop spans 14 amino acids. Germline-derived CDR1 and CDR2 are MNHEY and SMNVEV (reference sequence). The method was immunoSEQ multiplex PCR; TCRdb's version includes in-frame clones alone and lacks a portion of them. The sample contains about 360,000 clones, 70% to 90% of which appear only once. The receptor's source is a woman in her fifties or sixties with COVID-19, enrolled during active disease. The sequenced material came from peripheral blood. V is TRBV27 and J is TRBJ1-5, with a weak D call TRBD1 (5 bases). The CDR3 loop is CASRPGYSNQPQHF. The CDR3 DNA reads TGTGCCAGCAGACCAGGGTACAGCAATCAGCCCCAGCATTTT.